Presented here are 5 T cell receptor beta chains from one specimen sequenced in a study of blood T cell repertoires in COVID-19 (dated by TCRdb to 2019 to 2021). The library was made by the immunoSEQ multiplex PCR assay. In TCRdb, the immuneACCESS table is reduced to in-frame sequences with V and J assigned. These tables do not hold every clone; where another copy was compared, an unresolved V gene accounts for under half, and the others remain unexplained. Across this sample there are 150,000 to 200,000 clones, with around nine tenths seen only once. The top ten constitute 12% of the sample. Source material: peripheral blood. The receptors shown here come from a woman in her seventies with COVID-19, enrolled during active disease.

The V call is TRBV29-1, the J call TRBJ2-5, with TRBD2 matching 9 bases. The CDR3 extends over 12 amino acids. Germline V lookup: CDR1 SQVTM, CDR2 ANQGSEA. V lost 7 bases, J lost 5 bases, and 5 bases stayed unmatched. Here the CDR3 reads CSAGAGGETQYF. DNA of the CDR3: TGCAGCGCGGGTGCGGGAGGGGAGACCCAGTACTTC.

The V and J genes are TRBV5-1 and TRBJ2-2, with 7 bases lining up with TRBD2. CDR3 length: 16 residues. V dropped 2 bases and J dropped 4; count of bases not matched to a gene: 8. The V gene's germline CDR1 is SGHRS and CDR2 YFSETQ. For the CDR3, the DNA is TGCGCCAGCAGCTTCTCTGCGGGAGTGAGCACCGGGGAGCTGTTTTTT. Its protein product is CASSFSAGVSTGELFF.

This clone was seen more than once but under ten times. The J gene is TRBJ1-5, the V gene TRBV18, with D unresolved. The germline gives CDR1 KGHSH, CDR2 LQKENI. V was pared by 6 bases and J by 1 base, with 10 bases between. The CDR3 runs 14 residues. DNA of the CDR3: TGTGCCAGCTCTGTTATGGGCAGCAATCAGCCCCAGCATTTT. Protein: CASSVMGSNQPQHF.

This chain joins TRBV28 and TRBJ1-3; 8 bases agree with TRBD1. The germline V gene encodes CDR1 MDHEN and CDR2 SYDVKM. Trimming at V came to 4 bases and at J to 6 bases, leaving 8 bases not matched to a gene. The CDR3 has 15 amino acids. This CDR3 is CASSSGQGGVNTIYF. The DNA of the CDR3 is TGTGCCAGCAGTTCCGGACAGGGAGGGGTAAACACCATATATTTT.

Only a few counts were recorded for this clone. The CDR3 spells CASSLVHEAFF. The CDR3 DNA is TGTGCCAGCAGCTTGGTCCATGAAGCTTTCTTT. The V and J genes are TRBV5-6 and TRBJ1-1; no clear D gene. Trimming shortened V by 0 bases and J by 7 bases, and 4 bases separated the two germline ends. Germline V gene lookup returns CDR1 SGHDT and CDR2 YYEEEE. This CDR3 contains 11 residues.